Listed below are T cell receptor beta chains from one sample, sequenced in a study of cytomegalovirus exposure and HLA in healthy donors. Assay: immunoSEQ multiplex PCR; the TCRdb copy retains only in-frame clones and omits some. The sample includes 95,000 to 100,000 clones, around 80% seen only once; the top ten take around 0.76%. Source material: PBMCs. These receptors were collected from a woman aged 60-70 years in good health and CMV-seronegative. CDR3s include the opening cysteine and the closing phenylalanine or tryptophan. The D gene is left open where the match is weak. Clone size appears in some rows only: once, few, many, or a class for an expanded clone.

CDR3nt: TGTGCCAGCTCACTCCTGGACAGTCTGACTAATGAAAAACTGTTTTTT; CDR3aa: CASSLLDSLTNEKLFF; v_gene: TRBV18; j_gene: TRBJ1-4; abundance: .; d_gene: .
CDR3nt: TGCGCCAGCAGCCTAGAGGGGGGGTACAATGAGCAGTTCTTC; CDR3aa: CASSLEGGYNEQFF; v_gene: TRBV5-1; j_gene: TRBJ2-1; abundance: .; d_gene: .
CDR3nt: TGTGCCTCCGCGGGGGGGACTGGAACCAAAAACATTCAGTACTTC; CDR3aa: CASAGGTGTKNIQYF; v_gene: TRBV6-5; j_gene: TRBJ2-4; abundance: once; d_gene: TRBD2
CDR3nt: TGCGCCAGCAGCCCACTAGCCCCGTCCTACAATGAGCAGTTCTTC; CDR3aa: CASSPLAPSYNEQFF; v_gene: TRBV5-1; j_gene: TRBJ2-1; abundance: once; d_gene: .
CDR3nt: TGTGCCAGCAGTTACCGTGGGGCCAACGTCCTGACTTTC; CDR3aa: CASSYRGANVLTF; v_gene: TRBV6-5; j_gene: TRBJ2-6; abundance: .; d_gene: .
CDR3nt: TGCGCCAGCAGCTTGACCTTCCTACAGTCCTACAATGAGCAGTTCTTC; CDR3aa: CASSLTFLQSYNEQFF; v_gene: TRBV5-1; j_gene: TRBJ2-1; abundance: .; d_gene: .
CDR3nt: TGTGCCAGCAACCTCATGCGAGGGATCGCTGAAGCTTTCTTT; CDR3aa: CASNLMRGIAEAFF; v_gene: TRBV6-5; j_gene: TRBJ1-1; abundance: few; d_gene: .
CDR3nt: TGTGCCAGCAGCCAACAATACGCTGGCTCTGAAAAACTGTTTTTT; CDR3aa: CASSQQYAGSEKLFF; v_gene: TRBV7-2; j_gene: TRBJ1-4; abundance: once; d_gene: .
CDR3nt: TGTGCCAGTACCAACCGGGACAGGGCTACTGAAGCTTTCTTT; CDR3aa: CASTNRDRATEAFF; v_gene: TRBV19; j_gene: TRBJ1-1; abundance: few; d_gene: TRBD1
CDR3nt: TGTGCCAGTAGTATTCGGACAGGGGATTTCGGTGCCTATGGCTACACCTTC; CDR3aa: CASSIRTGDFGAYGYTF; v_gene: TRBV19; j_gene: TRBJ1-2; abundance: .; d_gene: TRBD1
CDR3nt: TGTGCCAGCAGCCCCCTGGGTCCCCAGGGGAGAAATGAGCAGTTCTTC; CDR3aa: CASSPLGPQGRNEQFF; v_gene: TRBV5-4; j_gene: TRBJ2-1; abundance: .; d_gene: .
CDR3nt: TGTGCCAGCAGTGATAACCGGGGGTCGGGTGGCTACACCTTC; CDR3aa: CASSDNRGSGGYTF; v_gene: TRBV2; j_gene: TRBJ1-2; abundance: .; d_gene: .
CDR3nt: TGTGCCAGCAGCTTCCCCGGGGGACAGTCAAGGACCCAGTACTTC; CDR3aa: CASSFPGGQSRTQYF; v_gene: TRBV7-2; j_gene: TRBJ2-5; abundance: once; d_gene: .
CDR3nt: TGTGCCAGTAGTTCCTGGCGGACAGAAGACCAAGAGACCCAGTACTTC; CDR3aa: CASSSWRTEDQETQYF; v_gene: TRBV19; j_gene: TRBJ2-5; abundance: .; d_gene: .
CDR3nt: TGTGCCATCAGTGAGTCGGAGGGATGGACTGAAGCTTTCTTT; CDR3aa: CAISESEGWTEAFF; v_gene: TRBV10-3; j_gene: TRBJ1-1; abundance: few; d_gene: .
CDR3nt: TGTGCCAGCCACCGTTCGGTAGCGGGGCCTTACAATGAGCAGTTCTTC; CDR3aa: CASHRSVAGPYNEQFF; v_gene: TRBV5-4; j_gene: TRBJ2-1; abundance: .; d_gene: TRBD2
CDR3nt: TGTGCCAGCAGCCGTCAGGCGACAGGGGCAACTAATGAAAAACTGTTTTTT; CDR3aa: CASSRQATGATNEKLFF; v_gene: TRBV9; j_gene: TRBJ1-4; abundance: few; d_gene: TRBD1
CDR3nt: TGCGCCAGCAGCCAAGTTTGGACTATCCAAGAGACCCAGTACTTC; CDR3aa: CASSQVWTIQETQYF; v_gene: TRBV4-1; j_gene: TRBJ2-5; abundance: .; d_gene: .
CDR3nt: TGTGCCGTACTTTACCGGACAGGGCGGACTGAAGCTTTCTTT; CDR3aa: CAVLYRTGRTEAFF; v_gene: TRBV2; j_gene: TRBJ1-1; abundance: .; d_gene: TRBD1
CDR3nt: TGTGCCAGCAGCTACGGACAGGGGTTGTCCAAAAACATTCAGTACTTC; CDR3aa: CASSYGQGLSKNIQYF; v_gene: TRBV7-9; j_gene: TRBJ2-4; abundance: .; d_gene: TRBD1
CDR3nt: TGTGCCAGCAGCCACCTCCCCGGGGGGGGCTACTACGAGCAGTACTTC; CDR3aa: CASSHLPGGGYYEQYF; v_gene: TRBV14; j_gene: TRBJ2-7; abundance: once; d_gene: TRBD2
CDR3nt: TGTGCCAGCAGTTTCTCTTTTTTGGGGAGTGGCTACACCTTC; CDR3aa: CASSFSFLGSGYTF; v_gene: TRBV28; j_gene: TRBJ1-2; abundance: .; d_gene: .
CDR3nt: TGCGCCAGCAGCTTGGTTCCAGGAGGAGAAAAACTGTTTTTT; CDR3aa: CASSLVPGGEKLFF; v_gene: TRBV5-1; j_gene: TRBJ1-4; abundance: .; d_gene: .
CDR3nt: TGTGCCAGCAAATTTGGGACTAGAGCCTACAATGAGCAGTTCTTC; CDR3aa: CASKFGTRAYNEQFF; v_gene: TRBV28; j_gene: TRBJ2-1; abundance: once; d_gene: TRBD2
CDR3nt: TGTGCCAGCAGCTTGGGGCGAGGGGGAGATACGCAGTATTTT; CDR3aa: CASSLGRGGDTQYF; v_gene: TRBV5-8; j_gene: TRBJ2-3; abundance: .; d_gene: .